Each of the 27 T cell receptor beta chains below was sequenced from the same sample in a study of metastatic and nonmetastatic thyroid tumors. TCRdb re-called clones from the PCR reads using MiXCR. The table lists 30,000 to 40,000 clones, roughly 14% of them singletons. Each patient went into thyroid surgery without having received any treatment. Sequenced input: blood. These receptors originate from a female donor with papillary thyroid cancer or a benign thyroid nodule (not recorded which). Some clones in this sample may be carry-over from other donors' samples.

The sample holds many counts of this clone. The chain joins TRBV5-1 to TRBJ2-1; D uncertain. This CDR3 region has 14 residues. The V gene's germline CDR1 is SGHRS and CDR2 YFSETQ. The V end was cut by 1 base, the J end by 7 bases, with 12 bases between. The CDR3: CASSLPGLGNEQFF. Written as DNA, the CDR3 is TGCGCCAGCAGCTTGCCGGGCCTCGGGAATGAGCAGTTCTTC.

This clone was seen repeatedly, ten times or more. The V gene is TRBV28, the J gene TRBJ2-1; 13 positions match TRBD2. Germline V CDR1 and CDR2: MDHEN, SYDVKM. After removal of 8 bases from V and 5 bases from J, the junction contained 3 bases not matched to a gene. This CDR3 has 14 residues. CDR3 in amino acids: CASGGTSGNNEQFF. CDR3 DNA: TGTGCCAGCGGGGGGACTAGCGGGAACAATGAGCAGTTCTTC. Based on the CDR3 plus reference TRBV28 and TRBJ2-1, the full variable domain is DVKVTQSSRYLVKRTGEKVFLECVQDMDHENMFWYRQDPGLGLRLIYFSYDVKMKEKGDIPEGYSVSREKKERFSLILESASTNQTSMYLCASGGTSGNNEQFFGPGTRLTVL.

In DNA, the CDR3 is TGCAGTGCTAGAGACCCCACTGGGTACACTGAAGCTTTCTTT. It is translated as CSARDPTGYTEAFF. The chain has TRBV20-1 and TRBJ1-1; D ambiguous. The CDR3 extends over 14 amino acids. The V end was cut by 0 bases, the J end by 3 bases, with 11 bases between. Germline V gene lookup returns CDR1 DFQATT and CDR2 SNEGSKA (reference sequence).

There are a few counts of this clone. The gene calls are TRBV3-1 and TRBJ1-2; a weak D match, TRBD1 (6 bases). The germline V gene encodes CDR1 LGHDT and CDR2 YNNKEL (reference sequence). V lost 6 bases and J 1 base, leaving 9 bases between the germline ends. The CDR3 has 13 residues. The CDR3 loop is CASRHRDNYGYTF. The CDR3, as DNA: TGTGCCAGCAGACACAGGGATAACTATGGCTACACCTTC.

The J gene is TRBJ2-2, the V gene TRBV20-1; no clear D. The V end was cut by 3 bases, the J end by 1 base, with 6 bases between. The CDR3 sequence is 13 residues long. The V gene's germline CDR1 is DFQATT and CDR2 SNEGSKA (reference sequence). The CDR3 is CSASSVNTGELFF. The CDR3 nucleotides read TGCAGTGCTAGTTCGGTGAACACCGGGGAGCTGTTTTTT.

This clone was detected many times. The chain couples TRBV30 to TRBJ1-4; 12 positions match TRBD1. Germline trimming cut 0 bases from V and 9 bases from J; bases unmatched to any gene: 2. The CDR3 loop spans 14 amino acids. Germline assignment: CDR1 GTSNPN and CDR2 SVGIG (reference sequence). The CDR3 region is CAWSVGQGAKKLFF. The CDR3 bases are TGTGCCTGGAGTGTGGGACAGGGGGCGAAAAAACTGTTTTTT.

This clone has at least ten counts. This chain joins TRBV9 and TRBJ2-1; 11 bases map to TRBD2. Germline V gene data show CDR1 as SGDLS and CDR2 as YYNGEE. V was pared by 4 bases and J by 6 bases, with 6 bases of the junction left unmatched. The CDR3 totals 15 residues. Written as DNA, the CDR3 is TGTGCCAGCAGCTCCACTAGCGGGAGAAGCAATGAGCAGTTCTTC. Translated: CASSSTSGRSNEQFF.

Ten or more counts support this clone. Germline is not matched at one junction end, which may reflect a read error. The same CDR3 is also encoded by other DNA sequences in this sample. The rearrangement uses TRBV18 and TRBJ2-1; TRBD2 aligns across 8 bases. This CDR3 is built from 15 residues. The germline gives CDR1 KGHSH, CDR2 LQKENI. CDR3 coding DNA: TGCGCCAGCTCACCACCGACTAGCGTAGACAATGAGCAGTTCTTC. Its translation is CASSPPTSVDNEQFF.

This clone counts as medium-sized. CDR3 amino acids: CASERGGSGNTIYF. The DNA for the CDR3 is TGTGCCAGTGAACGGGGGGGCTCTGGAAACACCATATATTTT. V usage is TRBV6-2 or TRBV6-3 and J usage is TRBJ1-3, with D maybe TRBD1 (5 bases). Germline V CDR1 and CDR2: MNHEY, SVGEGT. V gave up 9 bases and J gave up 0 bases, with 12 bases separating them. The CDR3 contains 14 residues.

This clone was counted many times. As DNA, the CDR3 is TGCAGCTGTATGCCGGGCGGGACAGTTCGCAATCAGCCCCAGCATTTT. This sequence encodes CSCMPGGTVRNQPQHF. The chain links TRBV20-1 to TRBJ1-5, with TRBD1 matching 7 bases. The CDR3 has 16 amino acids. CDR1 and CDR2 (germline): DFQATT, SNEGSKA (reference sequence).

This clone was detected only once. The junction departs from germline at one end; a sequencing error may be responsible. This chain links TRBV7-9 with TRBJ2-2, with D perhaps matching TRBD2 (5 bases). Per germline, CDR1 SEHNR and CDR2 FQNEAQ (reference sequence). This CDR3 region has 14 residues. The CDR3 DNA sequence: TGTGCCAGCACCTTTATAGAGGTCGCCGGGGAGTTGTTTTTT. It is translated as CASTFIEVAGELFF.

This clone was counted ten times or more. The rearrangement joins TRBV9 to TRBJ2-2; D possibly matches TRBD1 or TRBD2 (6 bases each). With 1 base removed from V and 5 bases from J, the gap between germline ends came to 9 bases. The CDR3 is 14 residues long. The germline gives CDR1 SGDLS, CDR2 YYNGEE. In DNA form, the CDR3 reads TGTGCCAGCAGCGTAAGGGGGGAAACCGGGGAGCTGTTTTTT. Translation: CASSVRGETGELFF.

The chain carries TRBV20-1 and TRBJ1-1; D uncertain. Deletions cut 3 bases from V and 4 bases from J, with 15 bases between. The CDR3 is made up of 14 amino acids. Per germline, CDR1 DFQATT and CDR2 SNEGSKA (reference sequence). CDR3 residues: CSARAAGFFTEAFF. DNA for the CDR3: TGCAGTGCTAGGGCCGCGGGCTTTTTCACTGAAGCTTTCTTT.

This clone was seen many times. CDR3 sequence reads: CASSRLAGQYTEAFF. CDR3 bases: TGTGCCAGCTCAAGATTGGCCGGACAGTACACTGAAGCTTTCTTT. The V and J genes are TRBV18 and TRBJ1-1, with a tentative D call TRBD1 (6 bases). V was cut by 5 bases and J by 3 bases, with 16 bases left in between. There are 15 residues in the CDR3. Germline assignment: CDR1 KGHSH and CDR2 LQKENI.

This clone was found many times. The gene calls are TRBV5-1 and TRBJ1-1, with no clear D. This CDR3 region has 13 residues. The V gene's germline CDR1 is SGHRS and CDR2 YFSETQ. The V end was cut by 3 bases, the J end by 1 base, with 7 bases between. DNA for the CDR3: TGCGCCAGCAGCTCCATCGGGAACACTGAAGCTTTCTTT. This codes for CASSSIGNTEAFF.

This clone is medium-sized. This sequence joins TRBV6-1 and TRBJ1-2; 8 bases match TRBD1. CDR1 is MNHNS and CDR2 is SASEGT in the germline V gene. The CDR3 totals 14 residues. V shed 5 bases and J 10 bases; nucleotides not matched to a gene: 12. The CDR3 here is CASSLRFEQGDYTF. CDR3 sequence (DNA): TGTGCCAGCAGTTTGCGCTTCGAACAGGGGGACTACACCTTC.

This clone was observed a handful of times. The chain uses TRBV6-2 or TRBV6-3 and TRBJ1-2, with 9 nucleotides matching TRBD1. The V segment lost 6 bases and the J segment 4 bases; nucleotides outside the gene matches: 9. Germline values: CDR1 MNHEY, CDR2 SVGEGT. CDR3 length: 15 amino acids. The CDR3, as DNA: TGTGCCAGCAGAAACACCGGGACAGGGACCTATGGCTACACCTTC. Residues: CASRNTGTGTYGYTF.

In this sample, this clone turned up a few times. V gene TRBV6-5 combines with J gene TRBJ1-2; 7 bases agree with TRBD1. CDR3 length: 15 residues. Germline V gives CDR1 MNHEY, CDR2 SVGAGI. V lost 0 bases, J lost 0 bases, and 1 base stayed unmatched. CDR3 protein: CASSYSGTANYGYTF. Here the CDR3 DNA reads TGTGCCAGCAGTTACTCCGGGACAGCTAACTATGGCTACACCTTC.

The V gene is TRBV28, the J gene TRBJ2-7; 7 nucleotides line up with TRBD1. CDR1 MDHEN and CDR2 SYDVKM come from the germline V gene. Germline trimming cut 4 bases from V and 7 bases from J; bases unmatched to any gene: 10. The length of the CDR3 is 14 residues. CDR3 sequence reads: CASSSWTGVQEQYF. In DNA, the CDR3 is TGTGCCAGCAGTTCCTGGACAGGTGTTCAAGAGCAGTACTTC. The variable domain in full, completed from reference TRBV28 and TRBJ2-7, reads DVKVTQSSRYLVKRTGEKVFLECVQDMDHENMFWYRQDPGLGLRLIYFSYDVKMKEKGDIPEGYSVSREKKERFSLILESASTNQTSMYLCASSSWTGVQEQYFGPGTRLTVT.

The sample holds a few counts of this clone. A junction end diverges from the germline sequence, so it may reflect a read error. This chain joins TRBV6-1 and TRBJ1-5; D not certain. CDR1 and CDR2 (germline): MNHNS, SASEGT. The CDR3 loop spans 15 amino acids. CDR3 protein: CASMGRFYSNQPQRF. The CDR3 DNA reads TGTGCCAGCATGGGCAGGTTCTATAGCAATCAGCCCCAGCGTTTT.

This clone is labeled as medium-sized. The rearrangement joins TRBV27 to TRBJ1-2; D might be TRBD1 (5 bases). CDR1 and CDR2 (germline): MNHEY, SMNVEV (reference sequence). This CDR3 has 12 residues. V was shortened by 5 bases and J by 7 bases, with 11 bases between the two germline ends. CDR3 DNA: TGTGCCAGCAGTAGCGGGGCGGGTGGCTACACCTTC. Translation: CASSSGAGGYTF.

This clone has ten or more counts. The chain joins TRBV6-1 to TRBJ2-5; D is perhaps TRBD1 or TRBD2 (5 bases each). Per the germline V gene, CDR1 is MNHNS and CDR2 is SASEGT. Between the trimmed V and J ends, which lost 5 bases and 1 base, there was a span of 11 bases. The CDR3 runs to 14 residues. The CDR3 spells CASSPRDGQETQYF. CDR3 sequence (DNA): TGTGCCAGCAGTCCCCGGGACGGCCAAGAGACCCAGTACTTC.

This clone was recorded many times. The rearrangement links TRBV12-3 or TRBV12-4 to TRBJ1-1; a possible D gene is TRBD1 (6 bases). The V end lost 4 bases, the J end lost 0 bases, and 9 bases lay between the germline ends. There are 14 residues in the CDR3. CDR3 in amino acids: CASSSRTVNTEAFF. CDR3 in DNA: TGTGCCAGCAGTTCTCGGACAGTGAACACTGAAGCTTTCTTT.

This clone has at least ten counts. The gene calls are TRBV9 and TRBJ2-5, with D perhaps TRBD1 (5 bases). Germline CDR1 SGDLS, CDR2 YYNGEE. V shed 4 bases and J shed 3 bases, with 10 bases lying between them. This CDR3 is built from 13 residues. The CDR3 DNA follows: TGTGCCAGCAGCACATTGACAGAAGAGACCCAGTACTTC. Translating it yields CASSTLTEETQYF.

This clone appeared many times. This chain joins TRBV28 and TRBJ2-3; D possibly corresponds to TRBD2 (6 bases). Germline V CDR1 and CDR2: MDHEN, SYDVKM. The V and J ends lost 3 bases and 2 bases respectively, with 12 bases between them. The CDR3 is made up of 15 amino acids. CDR3 nucleotides: TGTGCCAGCAGTTTTTTCGGGGGATTCACAGATACGCAGTATTTT. Residues: CASSFFGGFTDTQYF.

This clone was counted ten times or more. The CDR3: CASGTEANSPLHF. DNA for the CDR3: TGTGCCAGCGGGACTGAGGCGAATTCACCCCTCCACTTT. The rearrangement joins TRBV2 to TRBJ1-6; perhaps TRBD1 as D (5 bases). The CDR3 runs 13 residues. Germline CDR1 is SNHLY and CDR2 is FYNNEI. The V end lost 8 bases, the J end lost 7 bases, and 12 bases lay between the germline ends. The full variable domain, its missing parts supplied by reference TRBV2 and TRBJ1-6, is EPEVTQTPSHQVTQMGQEVILRCVPISNHLYFYWYRQILGQKVEFLVSFYNNEISEKSEIFDDQFSVERPDGSNFTLKIRSTKLEDSAMYFCASGTEANSPLHFGNGTRLTVT.

A word on this clone: A read error may produce the germline difference seen at one junction end. The chain combines TRBV2 with TRBJ2-3, with D hard to call. Per germline, CDR1 SNHLY and CDR2 FYNNEI. CDR3 length: 14 amino acids. CDR3 DNA sequence: TGTGACAGCAGTGAAGCCGGAGCAATTGATACGCAGTATTTT. This codes for CDSSEAGAIDTQYF. Full variable domain (remainder filled in from reference TRBV2 and TRBJ2-3): EPEVTQTPSHQVTQMGQEVILRCVPISNHLYFYWYRQILGQKVEFLVSFYNNEISEKSEIFDDQFSVERPDGSNFTLKIRSTKLEDSAMYFCDSSEAGAIDTQYFGPGTRLTVL.